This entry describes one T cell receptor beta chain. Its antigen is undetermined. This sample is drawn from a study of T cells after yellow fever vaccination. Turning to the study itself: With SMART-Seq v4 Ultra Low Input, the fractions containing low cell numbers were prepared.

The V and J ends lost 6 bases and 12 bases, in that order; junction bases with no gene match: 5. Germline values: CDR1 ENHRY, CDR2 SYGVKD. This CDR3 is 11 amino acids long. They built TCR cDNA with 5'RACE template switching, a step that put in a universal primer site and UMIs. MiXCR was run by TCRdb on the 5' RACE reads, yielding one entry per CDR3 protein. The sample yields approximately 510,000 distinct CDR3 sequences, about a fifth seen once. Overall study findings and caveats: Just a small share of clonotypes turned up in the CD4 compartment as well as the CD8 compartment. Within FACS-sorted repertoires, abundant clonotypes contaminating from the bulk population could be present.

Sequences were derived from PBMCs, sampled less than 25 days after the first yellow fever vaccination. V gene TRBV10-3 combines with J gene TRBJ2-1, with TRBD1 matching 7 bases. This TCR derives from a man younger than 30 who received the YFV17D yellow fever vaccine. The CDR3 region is CAISRQGPQFF. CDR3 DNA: TGTGCCATCAGCCGACAGGGTCCGCAGTTCTTC.